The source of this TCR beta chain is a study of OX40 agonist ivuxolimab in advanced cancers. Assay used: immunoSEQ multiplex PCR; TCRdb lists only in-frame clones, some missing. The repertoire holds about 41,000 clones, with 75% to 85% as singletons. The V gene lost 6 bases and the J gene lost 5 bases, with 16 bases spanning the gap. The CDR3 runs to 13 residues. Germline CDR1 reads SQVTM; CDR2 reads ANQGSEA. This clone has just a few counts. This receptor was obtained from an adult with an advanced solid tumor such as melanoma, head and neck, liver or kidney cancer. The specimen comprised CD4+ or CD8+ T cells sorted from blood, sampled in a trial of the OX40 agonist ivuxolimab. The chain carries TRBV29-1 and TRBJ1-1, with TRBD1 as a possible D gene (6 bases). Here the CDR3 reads CSVHSRGQTEAFF. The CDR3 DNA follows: TGCAGCGTCCATTCCAGGGGTCAGACTGAAGCTTTCTTT.